This entry concerns a single T cell receptor (beta chain). This clonotype occurred many times. It lacks a known antigen. One end of the junction does not line up with germline, which may come from a read error. From cysteine to phenylalanine, the CDR3 is 15 amino acids long. Only CDR3 DNA is held: 45 bases, read in frame from base 1. Via the germline V gene, CDR1 is SGHRS and CDR2 YFSETQ. The source of the sample is a study of blood T cells in healthy people across ages (dated by TCRdb to 2015 to 2017). Describing the broader study: Template switching captured roughly one uniquely barcoded TCR beta cDNA molecule per two T cells in model experiments. Using deep sequencing normalized with unique cDNA molecular identifiers, the study measured how TCR beta repertoire diversity changes with age. Four age groups were formed from the donors: young (average about 15 years), middle-aged (approximately 39), aged (approximately 60) and long-lived (82). To avoid experimental bias, donors of different ages were distributed randomly across sequencing lanes. For two donors (one aged 18 to 29 and one aged 80 or older), the study analyzed two additional independent replicas of 1 million unique cDNA reads from the same blood draw.

The method was 5' RACE. For sequencing, an Illumina HiSeq 2500 was employed. The second PCR ran for roughly 6 to 11 cycles and used a J-beta primer mix along with a sample-barcoded 5' primer. A template-switch 5' adaptor carrying 12 random nucleotides introduced a unique molecular identifier onto each TCR beta cDNA molecule. Each sample yielded at least 3 million CDR3-containing paired-end reads. All of the RNA was converted into first-strand cDNA using the Mint cDNA synthesis kit, with a TRBC-specific oligonucleotide serving as the primer. After uracil-DNA glycosylase treatment, a first 18-cycle PCR used universal primers M1SS and BC2_uni_R on all cDNA. Under the source paper's analysis protocol: For normalization, 1 million high-quality reads were randomly selected from each sample, with every read carrying a distinct molecular identifier. Reads with shared molecular identifiers were discarded instead of being binned into consensus sequences. MiTCR, with a Q25 quality threshold and the strictest error-elimination algorithm, was used for CDR3 identification, clonotype clustering and error correction. Lower-bound total TCR beta diversity was estimated with a nonparametric unseen species model using Euler transformation. The public reads were quality trimmed at Q25 with fastp and then assembled into clones with MiXCR by TCRdb, keeping productive beta chains. For every CDR3 protein sequence, its rows merge into one entry that carries the most common genes and DNA. Clone size and V and J calls follow TCRdb, not the original study. Within this sample are about 1.6 million distinct CDR3 sequences, with around 35% of them counted one time only. Of the sample, 11% falls within the top ten clones.

Study-level results and caveats: Bulk unsorted PBMC profiling prevented conclusive comparison of naive and antigen-experienced compartments. Compared with the aged group, the long-lived group had more naive CD4+ T cells, fewer expanded clones and increased TCR diversity, a pattern suggesting age selection. As age increased, observed TCR beta diversity per million T cells dropped in a roughly linear way, and a significant reduction was already evident by age about 40. Estimates of total diversity from one million sequenced T cells were regarded as lower bounds and underestimates. Because the CMV infection status of the donors was unknown, age-related changes in expanded clonotypes may potentially have been confounded. There was a strong correlation between observed TCR beta diversity and the percentage of naive T cells measured by flow cytometry.

Donors were around 37 systemically healthy Caucasian individuals from Russia aged about 6 to 100 years. Approximately 9.3 milliliters of peripheral blood were drawn from each donor into EDTA-treated Vacutainer tubes. Ficoll-Paque density-gradient centrifugation was used to isolate PBMCs, with at least 6.5 million per sample. Total RNA was extracted from PBMCs with Trizol reagent, with at least 6 micrograms obtained per sample. For every donor, an aliquot of PBMCs went through flow cytometry to measure the percentages of naive CD45RAhigh/CD27high T cells. The clonotype was recovered from a woman in her twenties or thirties in good health. The sequence links TRBV5-1 to TRBJ1-4; a tentative D match to TRBD1 spans 5 bases. Sequenced input: blood. The DNA is as follows: TGTGCCAGCAGCTTATCGGGCCAGGGTAATGAAAAACTGTTTTTT. Translated, this is CASSLSGQGNEKLFF.